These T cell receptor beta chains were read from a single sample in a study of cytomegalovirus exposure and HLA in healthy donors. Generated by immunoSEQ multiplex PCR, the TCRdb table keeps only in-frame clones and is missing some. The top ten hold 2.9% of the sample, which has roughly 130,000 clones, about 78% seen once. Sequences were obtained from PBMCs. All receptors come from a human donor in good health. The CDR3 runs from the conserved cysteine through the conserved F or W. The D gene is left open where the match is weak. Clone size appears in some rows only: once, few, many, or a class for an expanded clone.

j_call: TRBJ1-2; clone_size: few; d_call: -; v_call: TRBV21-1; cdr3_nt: TGCGCCAGCAGCAATCCCTCCAGCAAGGAGGTACTTGAGCAAAATGGCTACACCTTC; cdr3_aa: CASSNPSSKEVLEQNGYTF
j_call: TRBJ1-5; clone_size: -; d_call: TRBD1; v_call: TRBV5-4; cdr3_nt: TGTGCCAGCAGCCAGGATGGACAGGGGCTCAATCAGCCCCAGCATTTT; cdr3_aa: CASSQDGQGLNQPQHF
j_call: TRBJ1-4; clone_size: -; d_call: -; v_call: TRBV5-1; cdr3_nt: TGCGCCAGCAGCCTTACCCGGACGGAAATGGGGGGAGAAAAACTGTTTTTT; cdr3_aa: CASSLTRTEMGGEKLFF
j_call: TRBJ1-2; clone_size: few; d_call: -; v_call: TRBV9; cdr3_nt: TGTGCCAGCAGCGTAGCTACGGGAGACAGCTCCTATGGCTACACCTTC; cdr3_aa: CASSVATGDSSYGYTF
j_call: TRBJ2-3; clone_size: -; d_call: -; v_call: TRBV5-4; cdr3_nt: TGTGCCAGCAGCTTGTCCGAGGGAGATACGCAGTATTTT; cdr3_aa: CASSLSEGDTQYF
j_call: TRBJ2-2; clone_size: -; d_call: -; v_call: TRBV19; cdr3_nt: TGTGCCACCTCACACGGGACAACCCTGACCGGGGAGCTGTTTTTT; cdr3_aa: CATSHGTTLTGELFF
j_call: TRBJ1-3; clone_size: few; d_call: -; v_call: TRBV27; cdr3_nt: TGTGCCAGCAGTTTGAAGTCACCGGTTTTCGGAAACACCATATATTTT; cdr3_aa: CASSLKSPVFGNTIYF
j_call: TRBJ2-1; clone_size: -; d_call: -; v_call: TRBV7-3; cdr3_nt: TGTGCCAGCAGCTTATATGGGGGGGCCCCCTACAATGAGCAGTTCTTC; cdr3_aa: CASSLYGGAPYNEQFF
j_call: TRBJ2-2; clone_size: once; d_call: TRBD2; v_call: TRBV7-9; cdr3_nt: TGTGCCAGCAGCTTTACTAGCGGTATTAGTCCCGGGGAGCTGTTTTTT; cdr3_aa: CASSFTSGISPGELFF
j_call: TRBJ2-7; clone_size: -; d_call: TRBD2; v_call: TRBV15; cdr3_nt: TGTGCCACCAGCACCCGGGGGAGGGTGATGAACGAGCAGTACTTC; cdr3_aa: CATSTRGRVMNEQYF
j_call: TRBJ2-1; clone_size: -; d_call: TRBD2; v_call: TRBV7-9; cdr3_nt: TGTTCCAGCAGCTTGGGTAGCGGGGACTACAATGAGCAGTTCTTC; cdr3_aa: CSSSLGSGDYNEQFF
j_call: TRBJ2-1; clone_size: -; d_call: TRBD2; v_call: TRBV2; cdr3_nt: TGTGCCAGCAGTGATAGCCCGGGACTAGCGGTATACAATGAGCAGTTCTTC; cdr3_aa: CASSDSPGLAVYNEQFF
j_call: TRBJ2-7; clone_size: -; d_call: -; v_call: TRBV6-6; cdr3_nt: TGTGCCAGCAGTTACTCTTCTGGGGCGGGGTACGAGCAGTACTTC; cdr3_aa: CASSYSSGAGYEQYF
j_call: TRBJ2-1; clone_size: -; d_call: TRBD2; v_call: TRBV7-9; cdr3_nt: TGTGCCAGCAGCCTAAGGACACTAGCGGACCCCTACAATGAGCAGTTCTTC; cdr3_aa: CASSLRTLADPYNEQFF
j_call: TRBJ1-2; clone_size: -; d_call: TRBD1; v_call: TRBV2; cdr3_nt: TGTGCCAGCAGTGAACCTCGACGGGGACAGCTCAACTATGGCTACACCTTC; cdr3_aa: CASSEPRRGQLNYGYTF
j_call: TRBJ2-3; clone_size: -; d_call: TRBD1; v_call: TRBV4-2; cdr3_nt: TGTGCCAGCAGCCAAGCGGGGACAGGCTCTAGCACAGATACGCAGTATTTT; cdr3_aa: CASSQAGTGSSTDTQYF